This T cell receptor (beta chain) was recovered during a study of blood T cell repertoires in COVID-19. Study details: COVID-19 samples collected from the United States, Italy and Spain covered acute and convalescent phases. T cells, B-cell-depleted T cells, or PBMCs provided the cDNA or gDNA that served as material.

This clone appeared once. The CDR3 covers 14 residues. CDR1 and CDR2 from the germline V gene are LGHNT and FRNRAP. V dropped 5 bases and J dropped 2 bases, with 10 bases sitting between them. In the source study's methods: Reference gene primer amplification gave nucleated cell count estimates. Measured with immunoSEQ multiplex PCR; TCRdb has only the in-frame clones, and not every one. That table gives V, J and clone size, and the DNA gave D and trimming. Among under 120,000 clones listed, less than 80% were seen once. The rearrangement uses TRBV12-5 and TRBJ1-5; D possibly corresponds to TRBD1 (5 bases). This receptor was obtained from an older man with active or convalescent COVID-19. Input material: peripheral blood. The CDR3 protein is CASGPGGGNQPQHF. CDR3 DNA: TGTGCTAGTGGTCCCGGGGGTGGCAATCAGCCCCAGCATTTT.